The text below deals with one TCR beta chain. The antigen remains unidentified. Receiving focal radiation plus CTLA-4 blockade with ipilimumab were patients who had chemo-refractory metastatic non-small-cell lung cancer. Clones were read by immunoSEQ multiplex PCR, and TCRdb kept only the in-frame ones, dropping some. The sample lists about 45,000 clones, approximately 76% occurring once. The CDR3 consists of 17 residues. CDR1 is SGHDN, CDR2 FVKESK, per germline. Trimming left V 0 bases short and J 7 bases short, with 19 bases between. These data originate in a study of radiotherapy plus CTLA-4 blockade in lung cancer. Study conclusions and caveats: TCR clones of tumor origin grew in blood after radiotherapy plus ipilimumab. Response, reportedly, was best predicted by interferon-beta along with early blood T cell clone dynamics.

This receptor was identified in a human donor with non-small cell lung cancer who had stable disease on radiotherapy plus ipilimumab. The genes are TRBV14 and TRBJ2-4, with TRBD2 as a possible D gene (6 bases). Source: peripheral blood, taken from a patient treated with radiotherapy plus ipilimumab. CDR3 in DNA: TGTGCCAGCAGCCAAGAAGTGAGGCAGGGAGGTAGTAACATTCAGTACTTC. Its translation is CASSQEVRQGGSNIQYF.